This T cell receptor (beta chain) was recovered during a study of cytomegalovirus exposure and HLA in healthy donors. Study-level points and caveats: Follow-up analysis later connected one missense variant in DCLRE1C with trimming of TCR beta V- and J-genes. Three CMV-associated chains were confirmed in vitro to be specific for CMV antigens.

Vbeta (60) and Jbeta (13) primers were used in the PCR. Here immunoSEQ multiplex PCR was the method, and the copy in TCRdb shows in-frame clones only, minus some. The sample carries 87,000 or so clones, under 9% recorded once. This clone was counted only a few times. The target antigen is unknown. The CDR3 sequence is 20 residues long. Trimming removed 0 bases from V and 5 bases from J; junction bases left unmatched: 19. The germline V gene encodes CDR1 MNHEY and CDR2 SMNVEV (reference sequence). The clonotype comes from a man aged 50-60 years in good health and CMV-seronegative. The sequenced sample was PBMCs. V gene TRBV27 combines with J gene TRBJ2-1, with 7 bases fitting TRBD2. The CDR3 region has the DNA TGTGCCAGCAGTTTATCGAATCGGGGGAGGGTTAGCCCTAGGGACAATGAGCAGTTCTTC. Protein product: CASSLSNRGRVSPRDNEQFF.